This T cell receptor (beta chain) was identified in a study of blood T cell repertoires in COVID-19. This clone was detected only a few times. Sequencing was performed with immunoSEQ multiplex PCR; in TCRdb, only in-frame clones are kept and a portion is missing. Seen here are about 25,000 clones, 83% observed once, and the top ten hold around 25%. The CDR3 runs 14 residues. Deletions cut 6 bases from V and 4 bases from J, with 12 bases between. The germline V gene has CDR1 SNHLY and CDR2 FYNNEI. This clonotype was obtained from a human donor in a cohort sampled during active COVID-19. Sequencing was done on a sample of peripheral blood. The genes are TRBV2 and TRBJ2-2; no definite D call. Written as DNA, the CDR3 is TGTGCCAGCAGAGTGTACAGTACCACCGGGGAGCTGTTTTTT. Protein: CASRVYSTTGELFF.